Below are 28 T cell receptor beta chains sequenced from a single sample in a study of cytomegalovirus exposure and HLA in healthy donors. The PCR had 60 Vbeta and 13 Jbeta primers. Using immunoSEQ multiplex PCR, the repertoire was profiled, and TCRdb retains in-frame clones only, with some absent. The data hold 64,000 or so clones, with 70% observed a single time. Sequencing input: PBMCs. Receptor source: a woman aged 50 to 60 in good health and CMV-seropositive.

V gene TRBV28 combines with J gene TRBJ1-6, with D possibly TRBD1 on 5 matching bases. V dropped 8 bases and J dropped 5 bases, with 22 bases sitting between them. CDR1 is MDHEN and CDR2 is SYDVKM in the germline V gene. This CDR3 is 17 amino acids long. The CDR3 sequence is CASRVGGAGTNNSPLHF. CDR3 DNA sequence: TGTGCCAGCCGAGTTGGCGGGGCAGGGACGAATAATTCACCCCTCCACTTT. Full variable domain (missing parts from reference TRBV28 and TRBJ1-6): DVKVTQSSRYLVKRTGEKVFLECVQDMDHENMFWYRQDPGLGLRLIYFSYDVKMKEKGDIPEGYSVSREKKERFSLILESASTNQTSMYLCASRVGGAGTNNSPLHFGNGTRLTVT.

As regards this clone: Germline and junction disagree at one end, which may indicate a read error. V usage is TRBV5-6 and J usage is TRBJ2-7; D might be TRBD1 (7 bases). The germline gives CDR1 SGHDT, CDR2 YYEEEE. This CDR3 is built from 14 residues. CDR3 amino acids: CASSRMGGQTEQHF. The CDR3 nucleotides are TGTGCCAGCAGCCGAATGGGGGGACAGACCGAGCAGCACTTC.

This clone was detected a few times. The chain is built from TRBV28 and TRBJ2-4; TRBD2 might be the D (5 bases). With 7 bases removed from V and 0 bases from J, the gap between germline ends came to 19 bases. Germline CDR1 reads MDHEN; CDR2 reads SYDVKM. The CDR3 contains 17 residues. The CDR3 here is CASTPSLAAVAKNIQYF. The CDR3 region has the DNA TGTGCCAGCACCCCTAGCCTAGCTGCCGTAGCCAAAAACATTCAGTACTTC.

The V and J genes are TRBV4-3 and TRBJ2-2; possible D gene TRBD2, 5 bases. The CDR3 has 15 residues. Trimming pared 0 bases from V and 2 bases from J, leaving 7 bases between. Germline loops: CDR1 LGHNA, CDR2 YSLEER. The CDR3 region has the DNA TGCGCCAGCAGCCAAGACAGACTAAACACCGGGGAGCTGTTTTTT. It translates to CASSQDRLNTGELFF.

The CDR3: CASSFKQSDGYTF. CDR3 nucleotide sequence: TGTGCCAGCAGTTTTAAACAGTCAGATGGCTACACCTTC. This rearrangement joins TRBV27 to TRBJ1-2; D is unresolved. Trimming cost V 3 bases and J 6 bases, with 11 bases left between them. CDR1 and CDR2 (germline): MNHEY, SMNVEV (reference sequence). The CDR3 sequence is 13 residues long.

This clone occurred a few times. The rearrangement uses TRBV6-5 and TRBJ2-1, with 10 bases aligning to TRBD1. Germline assignment: CDR1 MNHEY and CDR2 SVGAGI. Losses at the gene ends were 4 bases for V and 4 bases for J; bases not matched to a gene: 7. This CDR3 is built from 16 residues. CDR3 sequence: CASSSRPGQGYNEQFF. CDR3 DNA sequence: TGTGCCAGCAGTTCGAGGCCGGGACAGGGGTACAATGAGCAGTTCTTC.

The V and J genes are TRBV5-1 and TRBJ2-1; TRBD1 agrees at 8 bases. From germline, CDR1 is SGHRS and CDR2 YFSETQ. The CDR3 loop spans 16 amino acids. V lost 0 bases, J lost 6 bases, and 8 bases stayed unmatched. The CDR3, as DNA: TGCGCCAGCAGCTTGGATGGACAGGGAATGATCAATGAGCAGTTCTTC. Translating gives CASSLDGQGMINEQFF.

This clone was observed a single time. The rearrangement uses TRBV9 and TRBJ2-5, with D unresolved. The CDR3 loop spans 12 amino acids. From germline, CDR1 is SGDLS and CDR2 YYNGEE. The V gene lost 4 bases and the J gene lost 5 bases, with 9 bases spanning the gap. The CDR3 region is CASSSSGETQYF. The CDR3 region has the DNA TGTGCCAGCAGCTCTAGTGGTGAGACCCAGTACTTC.

The V and J genes are TRBV30 and TRBJ1-2; D not certain. The CDR3 length is 15 residues. V was shortened by 0 bases and J by 8 bases, with 19 bases between the two germline ends. CDR1 is GTSNPN and CDR2 is SVGIG in the germline V gene (reference sequence). This CDR3 reads CAWSVRASLRGGYTF. In DNA form, the CDR3 reads TGTGCCTGGAGTGTCCGGGCCAGCCTACGAGGGGGCTACACCTTC.

A single count supports this clone. This sequence joins TRBV27 and TRBJ2-3; 11 bases are shared with TRBD1. Unmatched junction bases numbered 16, after V lost 10 bases and J lost 7 bases. The CDR3 consists of 16 residues. CDR1 and CDR2 (germline): MNHEY, SMNVEV (reference sequence). The chain's CDR3 is CATNNAGTGGFNTQYF. The CDR3 DNA is TGTGCCACTAATAACGCCGGGACAGGGGGTTTTAATACGCAGTATTTT.

The chain combines TRBV9 with TRBJ2-1; 10 nucleotides line up with TRBD2. The ends lost 0 bases at V and 8 bases at J; junction bases unmatched: 5. From germline, CDR1 is SGDLS and CDR2 YYNGEE. This CDR3 comprises 15 residues. The CDR3 is CASSVASGGVHEQFF. DNA for the CDR3: TGTGCCAGCAGCGTAGCGAGCGGGGGGGTCCATGAGCAGTTCTTC. Variable domain in full (rest from reference TRBV9 and TRBJ2-1): DSGVTQTPKHLITATGQRVTLRCSPRSGDLSVYWYQQSLDQGLQFLIQYYNGEERAKGNILERFSAQQFPDLHSELNLSSLELGDSALYFCASSVASGGVHEQFFGPGTRLTVL.

This chain uses TRBV10-2 with TRBJ2-3; 11 positions match TRBD2. Germline V gene sequence: CDR1 WSHSY, CDR2 SAAADI. The CDR3 contains 15 residues. V dropped 2 bases and J dropped 4; count of bases not matched to a gene: 2. The CDR3 sequence: CASSEPSGGSDTQYF. Written as DNA, the CDR3 is TGCGCCAGCAGTGAGCCTAGCGGGGGGTCAGATACGCAGTATTTT.

This chain joins TRBV23-1 and TRBJ2-3; 8 bases line up with TRBD2. TRBV23-1 is an open reading frame, and its role is uncertain. This CDR3 is 18 amino acids long. The V gene end was trimmed by 11 bases and the J gene end by 3 bases; junction bases not matched to a gene: 22. CDR3 sequence (DNA): TGCGCCGGCCGGCCGCAGCGGGAGTTACGTTTGAGGACAGATACGCAGTATTTT. It codes for CAGRPQRELRLRTDTQYF.

This clone was seen once. The rearrangement joins TRBV28 to TRBJ1-2; the match to TRBD1 covers 8 bases. Germline V CDR1 and CDR2: MDHEN, SYDVKM. After removal of 8 bases from V and 8 bases from J, the junction contained 10 bases not matched to a gene. The CDR3 contains 13 residues. The CDR3 DNA reads TGTGCCAGCGGACAGGGTATCATAAAGGGCTACACCTTC. Its translation is CASGQGIIKGYTF.

The rearrangement joins TRBV28 to TRBJ1-5; TRBD1 is a possible D gene (5 bases). The germline V gene has CDR1 MDHEN and CDR2 SYDVKM. CDR3 length: 14 residues. V was pared by 7 bases and J by 0 bases, with 10 bases between. The CDR3, as DNA: TGTGCCAGCACCGCGACAGTTAGCAATCAGCCCCAGCATTTT. Translation: CASTATVSNQPQHF.

This clone occurred a few times. The chain links TRBV13 to TRBJ2-2, with 13 positions matching TRBD2. CDR3 size: 16 residues. Unmatched junction bases numbered 6, after V lost 9 bases and J lost 2 bases. CDR1 is PRHDT and CDR2 is FYEKMQ in the germline V gene (reference sequence). As DNA, the CDR3 is TGTGCCAGTGGACTAGCGGGAGCGTTCAACACCGGGGAGCTGTTTTTT. This encodes CASGLAGAFNTGELFF.

This rearrangement joins TRBV4-3 to TRBJ2-4, with 9 bases that match TRBD2. This CDR3 contains 15 residues. Germline CDR1 reads LGHNA; CDR2 reads YSLEER. The V segment lost 4 bases and the J segment 3 bases; nucleotides outside the gene matches: 4. This chain's CDR3 is CASSLIAGVKNIQYF. The CDR3 DNA is TGCGCCAGCAGCCTTATAGCGGGGGTCAAAAACATTCAGTACTTC.

This clone appeared a single time. J is TRBJ2-3 and V is TRBV4-3; TRBD2 agrees at 7 bases. The CDR3 covers 18 residues. V trimming: 0 bases; J trimming: 2 bases; junction bases outside the gene matches: 11. Germline CDR1 and CDR2: LGHNA and YSLEER. CDR3 bases: TGCGCCAGCAGCCAAGATCCAGTAGTTAGCGGGTACACAGATACGCAGTATTTT. Residues: CASSQDPVVSGYTDTQYF.

This clone appeared once. This chain joins TRBV7-9 and TRBJ2-4, with a weak D call TRBD1 (5 bases). V lost 5 bases and J lost 2, with 7 bases in between. This CDR3 has 13 amino acids. The germline V gene has CDR1 SEHNR and CDR2 FQNEAQ (reference sequence). The CDR3 loop is CASSRGTKNIQYF. DNA for the CDR3: TGTGCCAGCAGCAGGGGAACCAAAAACATTCAGTACTTC.

The CDR3, as DNA: TGTGCCAGCAGCTCCCCCTGGGATAGCGGTAACTCCTACGAGCAGTACTTC. This translates into CASSSPWDSGNSYEQYF. The J gene is TRBJ2-7, the V gene TRBV7-2; D is perhaps TRBD2 (6 bases). Germline lookup yields CDR1 SGHTA and CDR2 FQGNSA. Trimming took 4 bases from V and 0 from J, leaving 19 bases between them. The CDR3 loop spans 17 amino acids.

This chain connects TRBV30 to TRBJ1-1, with D possibly matching TRBD1 (5 bases). The CDR3 sequence is 14 residues long. Germline CDR1 is GTSNPN and CDR2 is SVGIG (reference sequence). Trimming took 0 bases from V and 5 from J, leaving 13 bases between them. The CDR3 region has the DNA TGTGCCTGGAGTGTCCTGGGTGGGGCAACTGAAGCTTTCTTT. Its protein is CAWSVLGGATEAFF.

This clone has at least ten counts. The chain uses TRBV28 and TRBJ2-1, with 9 bases fitting TRBD1. Germline CDR1 MDHEN, CDR2 SYDVKM. J was trimmed by 2 bases and V by 9 bases; bases with no gene match: 5. This CDR3 has 14 residues. The CDR3, as DNA: TGTGCCAGTTTTCGACAGGGGGCCTACAATGAGCAGTTCTTC. It specifies CASFRQGAYNEQFF.

This chain uses TRBV7-2 with TRBJ1-5; 10 bases are shared with TRBD1. This CDR3 contains 17 residues. V shed 3 bases, J shed 0 bases, and the junction held 5 bases outside the gene matches. In germline, CDR1 is SGHTA, CDR2 FQGNSA. The CDR3 reads CASSLGTGVYSNQPQHF. The CDR3, as DNA: TGTGCCAGCAGCTTGGGGACAGGGGTCTATAGCAATCAGCCCCAGCATTTT.

The rearrangement joins TRBV7-7 to TRBJ2-5; TRBD2 agrees at 15 bases. This CDR3 is 17 amino acids long. V shed 1 base and J 5 bases; nucleotides not matched to a gene: 5. Looked up from germline, CDR1 is SSHAT and CDR2 is FNYEAQ (reference sequence). DNA for the CDR3: TGTGCCAGCAGCTTAGATCCCGGACTAGCGGGAGGGGAGACCCAGTACTTC. Translated, it gives CASSLDPGLAGGETQYF.

The chain carries TRBV7-2 and TRBJ2-7, with D possibly being TRBD1 (6 bases). The ends were cut back, 6 bases at V and 2 bases at J, with 17 bases in the middle. There are 15 residues in the CDR3. Germline-derived CDR1 and CDR2 are SGHTA and FQGNSA. CDR3 region: CASSYEWGQTYEQYF. DNA of the CDR3: TGTGCCAGCAGTTATGAGTGGGGACAAACCTACGAGCAGTACTTC.

In the case of this clone: The same CDR3 also results from other DNA sequences found in this sample. The chain carries TRBV5-1 and TRBJ1-1; D is possibly TRBD1 (5 bases). The CDR3 runs to 16 residues. Trimming pared 7 bases from V and 0 bases from J, leaving 19 bases between. Germline values: CDR1 SGHRS, CDR2 YFSETQ. This CDR3 reads CASRKYLTEMNTEAFF. Here the CDR3 DNA reads TGCGCCAGCCGTAAATACCTGACAGAAATGAACACTGAAGCTTTCTTT.

The chain combines TRBV5-1 with TRBJ1-4; 8 positions match TRBD1. CDR1 SGHRS and CDR2 YFSETQ come from the germline V gene. The CDR3 consists of 15 residues. J was trimmed by 4 bases and V by 4 bases; bases with no gene match: 6. CDR3 sequence reads: CASSPGQGGNEKLFF. The CDR3 DNA follows: TGCGCCAGCAGCCCCGGACAGGGAGGTAATGAAAAACTGTTTTTT.

V is TRBV6-6 and J is TRBJ2-6, with no clear D. CDR1 and CDR2 from the germline V gene are MNHNY and SVGAGI (reference sequence). Between the trimmed V and J ends, which lost 8 bases and 2 bases, there was a span of 16 bases. This CDR3 is built from 16 residues. The CDR3 region is CASSPTVATGANVLTF. The CDR3 DNA follows: TGTGCCAGCTCCCCCACGGTAGCTACTGGGGCCAACGTCCTGACTTTC.